The table lists the clone carrying this T cell receptor (beta chain) with a few counts. The antigen is unknown. TCRdb reprocessed the RT-PCR reads with MiXCR, giving one entry per CDR3 protein. This sample carries about 780,000 distinct CDR3 sequences, about 18% of them seen once, and the ten largest clones take about a tenth. The data were obtained in a study of response to subunit inactivated influenza vaccine. Study-level points and caveats: Authors suggested few new T cells are recruited by each seasonal influenza vaccination.

J lost 9 bases, V lost 3 bases, and 14 bases had no gene match. Germline-derived CDR1 and CDR2 are SGHTA and FQGNSA. The CDR3 contains 17 residues. The clonotype comes from a man over 45 who received an inactivated influenza vaccine. Specimen: PBMCs from blood, collected less than 6 days after vaccination. V gene TRBV7-2 combines with J gene TRBJ2-5; 12 nucleotides agree with TRBD2. The CDR3 DNA reads TGTGCCAGCAGCTTTCCACTAGCGGGGGGTCATAGGTTGGCCCAGTACTTC. Protein: CASSFPLAGGHRLAQYF.